The clone carrying this TCR beta chain has just one count. Its matching antigen is unknown. Treatment of the sample: oral pan-JAK inhibitor, 5-10 mg twice daily. Sorting separated CD4+ and CD8+ T cells out of PBMCs. Reverse transcribed after extraction, RNA yielded cDNA as the sequencing template. Here immunoSEQ multiplex PCR was the method, and the copy in TCRdb shows in-frame clones only, minus some. This table holds 270,000 or so clones, roughly 50% found once. The entry originates in a study of CD8+ T cells in alopecia areata. Study overall: Dosing spanned 6 to 18 months on tofacitinib, then 6 months off drug.

This CDR3 region has 14 residues. Per the germline V gene, CDR1 is SGHTA and CDR2 is FQGNSA. V was clipped by 4 bases and J by 0 bases; unmatched bases: 1. Study results and limitations: The study found higher clonality in lesional than normal scalp, especially in alopecia totalis/universalis. Between patients, shared TCR sequences were less clear than in mice. This was possibly due in part to HLA diversity in the patient population.

The V gene is TRBV7-2, the J gene TRBJ1-1; TRBD1 aligns across 8 bases. This sample comprised CD4+ T cells sorted from blood, obtained at week 24, from a patient treated with tofacitinib. The receptor's source is a human donor with alopecia areata. CDR3 amino acids: CASSWTGMNTEAFF. The CDR3 DNA reads as TGTGCCAGCAGCTGGACAGGGATGAACACTGAAGCTTTCTTT.